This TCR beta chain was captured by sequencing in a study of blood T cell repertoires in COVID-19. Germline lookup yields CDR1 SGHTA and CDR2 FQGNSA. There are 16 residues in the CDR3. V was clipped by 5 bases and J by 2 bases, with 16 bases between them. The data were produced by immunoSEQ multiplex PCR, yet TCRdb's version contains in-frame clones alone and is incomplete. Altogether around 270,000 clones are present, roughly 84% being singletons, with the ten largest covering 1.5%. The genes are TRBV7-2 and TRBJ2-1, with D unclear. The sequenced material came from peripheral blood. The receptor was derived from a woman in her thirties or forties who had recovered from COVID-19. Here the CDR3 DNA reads TGTGCCAGCAGCGCCCACGCGGCTGCGGCCTACAATGAGCAGTTCTTC. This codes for CASSAHAAAAYNEQFF.